The 14 T cell receptor beta chains below were found in one sample sequenced in a study of blood T cell repertoires in COVID-19. The method was immunoSEQ multiplex PCR; TCRdb's version includes in-frame clones alone and lacks a portion of them. The repertoire consists of roughly 200,000 clones, with 83% occurring once and the leading ten covering roughly 8.7%. Sample: peripheral blood. The source of these receptors is a man aged 40-49 years with active or convalescent COVID-19.

The CDR3 sequence: CASSLDGGNTIYF. CDR3 coding DNA: TGTGCCAGCAGCTTAGACGGGGGAAACACCATATATTTT. This rearrangement joins TRBV7-8 to TRBJ1-3; D not resolved. This CDR3 contains 13 residues. V was shortened by 1 base and J by 4 bases, with 5 bases between the two germline ends. Germline CDR1 SGHVS, CDR2 FQNEAQ.

This clone occurred a few times. The chain couples TRBV2 to TRBJ1-1, with D tentatively TRBD1 (6 bases). The ends were cut back, 6 bases at V and 1 base at J, with 15 bases in the middle. This CDR3 contains 15 residues. Germline CDR1 and CDR2: SNHLY and FYNNEI. Here the CDR3 reads CASRPYREWNTEAFF. Here the CDR3 DNA reads TGTGCCAGCAGGCCTTACAGGGAATGGAACACTGAAGCTTTCTTT. The full variable domain, completed using reference TRBV2 and TRBJ1-1, is EPEVTQTPSHQVTQMGQEVILRCVPISNHLYFYWYRQILGQKVEFLVSFYNNEISEKSEIFDDQFSVERPDGSNFTLKIRSTKLEDSAMYFCASRPYREWNTEAFFGQGTRLTVV.

The genes are TRBV27 and TRBJ1-5; 8 bases map to TRBD1. The CDR3 consists of 16 residues. The V and J ends lost 4 bases and 6 bases, in that order; junction bases with no gene match: 11. Germline V gene lookup returns CDR1 MNHEY and CDR2 SMNVEV (reference sequence). The CDR3: CASSSTGQGSAQPQHF. The CDR3 DNA sequence: TGTGCCAGCAGTTCCACAGGACAGGGTTCAGCTCAGCCCCAGCATTTT.

This CDR3 reads CASGGGGLNQPQHF. The CDR3 coding sequence is TGTGCCAGCGGCGGGGGGGGCCTCAATCAGCCCCAGCATTTT. The chain combines TRBV9 with TRBJ1-5; possible D gene TRBD1, 6 bases. Germline-derived CDR1 and CDR2 are SGDLS and YYNGEE. The CDR3 has 14 amino acids. V was pared by 7 bases and J by 3 bases, with 14 bases between.

The chain uses TRBV11-2 and TRBJ2-7; 7 bases fit TRBD1. J gave up 5 bases and V 4 bases, and 5 bases lay outside the gene matches. Germline CDR1 is SGHAT and CDR2 is FQNNGV. The CDR3 spans 13 residues. The CDR3 is CASSSGGPHEQYF. CDR3 sequence (DNA): TGTGCCAGCAGCTCAGGGGGACCGCACGAGCAGTACTTC.

The chain employs TRBV6-6 and TRBJ1-2; D perhaps matches TRBD1 (5 bases). Per the germline V gene, CDR1 is MNHNY and CDR2 is SVGAGI (reference sequence). Trimming took off 6 bases at V and 8 bases at J, with 16 bases between the two ends. The CDR3 sequence is 13 residues long. In DNA, the CDR3 is TGTGCCAGCAGCCCCCGGGGGGGATTGGGCTACACCTTC. Its translation is CASSPRGGLGYTF.

This clone showed up just a few times. The V gene is TRBV19, the J gene TRBJ1-5; 8 bases align to TRBD1. The CDR3 is 14 amino acids. With V trimmed by 4 bases and J by 2 bases, 1 base remained unmatched. The germline CDR1 and CDR2 sequences are LNHDA and SQIVND (reference sequence). DNA for the CDR3: TGTGCCAGTAGTACGACAGGGGGCAATCAGCCCCAGCATTTT. It codes for CASSTTGGNQPQHF.

The chain carries TRBV27 and TRBJ1-6; D is uncertain. The CDR3 spans 17 residues. V lost 2 bases to trimming and J lost 0 bases, with 11 bases between them. Germline V lookup: CDR1 MNHEY, CDR2 SMNVEV (reference sequence). This CDR3 reads CASSLQDRSSYNSPLHF. CDR3 bases: TGTGCCAGCAGTTTACAAGACCGGAGCTCCTATAATTCACCCCTCCACTTT.

The genes are TRBV7-2 and TRBJ2-2, with a tentative D call TRBD2 (5 bases). V lost 5 bases to trimming and J lost 1 base, with 14 bases between them. The CDR3 loop spans 16 amino acids. Germline V gene data show CDR1 as SGHTA and CDR2 as FQGNSA. The CDR3 is CASSERTSLNTGELFF. For the CDR3, the DNA is TGTGCCAGCAGCGAACGGACTTCATTGAACACCGGGGAGCTGTTTTTT.

The rearrangement links TRBV12-3 or TRBV12-4 to TRBJ2-5; weak D call: TRBD2 (6 bases). This CDR3 has 13 amino acids. The V end was cut by 3 bases, the J end by 6 bases, with 11 bases between. In DNA, the CDR3 is TGTGCCAGCAGTTTCAGGGACTCCCAGACCCAGTACTTC. Translating gives CASSFRDSQTQYF.

This clone occurred a few times. This sequence joins TRBV5-1 and TRBJ1-6; D uncertain. Germline loops: CDR1 SGHRS, CDR2 YFSETQ. With 4 bases removed from V and 0 bases from J, the gap between germline ends came to 8 bases. The CDR3 contains 15 residues. The CDR3 here is CASSRENSYNSPLHF. In DNA, the CDR3 is TGCGCCAGCAGCCGGGAGAACTCCTATAATTCACCCCTCCACTTT.

DNA for the CDR3: TGTGCCAGCAGACCGACAGGGGGCGCTTCTGAAAAACTGTTTTTT. The encoded protein is CASRPTGGASEKLFF. The chain uses TRBV6-5 and TRBJ1-4; 10 bases line up with TRBD1. Unmatched junction bases numbered 8, after V lost 6 bases and J lost 7 bases. CDR3 length equals 15 residues. Germline CDR1 is MNHEY and CDR2 is SVGAGI.

The CDR3 sequence: CASSLSGGETEAFF. The CDR3, as DNA: TGTGCCAGCAGCTTATCAGGGGGTGAGACTGAAGCTTTCTTT. This sequence joins TRBV7-2 and TRBJ1-1; 7 bases align to TRBD1. The germline V gene has CDR1 SGHTA and CDR2 FQGNSA. CDR3 size: 14 residues. V lost 2 bases to trimming and J lost 5 bases; unmatched junction nucleotides: 5.

The chain links TRBV4-3 to TRBJ2-6; possibly TRBD1 for D (5 bases). Trimming cost V 0 bases and J 2 bases, with 5 bases left between them. The germline V gene has CDR1 LGHNA and CDR2 YSLEER. This CDR3 is 15 amino acids long. The CDR3 loop reads CASSQEGAGANVLTF. In DNA form, the CDR3 reads TGCGCCAGCAGCCAAGAAGGGGCTGGGGCCAACGTCCTGACTTTC.